Listed here are 8 T cell receptor beta chains from one sample, sequenced in a study of cytomegalovirus exposure and HLA in healthy donors. The study ran its PCR with 60 Vbeta and 13 Jbeta primers. The protocol was immunoSEQ multiplex PCR, while the TCRdb copy is restricted to in-frame clones and leaves out a portion. Recorded for this sample: 50,000 or so clones. The material sequenced was PBMCs. These receptors were obtained from a woman between 18 and 29 years old in good health and CMV-seronegative.

The CDR3 region has the DNA TGTGCCAGCAGCGTAACTAGTTCCGGGGAGCTGTTTTTT. Amino acid sequence: CASSVTSSGELFF. V is TRBV9 and J is TRBJ2-2, with D tentatively TRBD2 (5 bases). The CDR3 is 13 residues long. Germline V CDR1 and CDR2: SGDLS, YYNGEE. Trimming took off 1 base at V and 6 bases at J, with 7 bases between the two ends.

CDR3 sequence reads: CASSLGQGGGQPQHF. The CDR3 DNA follows: TGCGCCAGCAGCTTGGGACAGGGAGGTGGTCAGCCCCAGCATTTT. V is TRBV5-1 and J is TRBJ1-5, with 7 positions matching TRBD1. From germline, CDR1 is SGHRS and CDR2 YFSETQ. Losses at the gene ends were 0 bases for V and 6 bases for J; bases not matched to a gene: 6. The CDR3 runs 15 residues.

The V and J genes are TRBV6-1 and TRBJ2-7; TRBD2 agrees at 9 bases. Trimming at V came to 2 bases and at J to 3 bases, leaving 5 bases not matched to a gene. Germline CDR1 and CDR2: MNHNS and SASEGT. The CDR3 sequence is 15 residues long. CDR3 protein: CASSESGGPYYEQYF. The CDR3 DNA reads as TGTGCCAGCAGTGAAAGCGGGGGGCCTTACTACGAGCAGTACTTC.

The chain links TRBV6-5 to TRBJ1-5; D is perhaps TRBD1 (6 bases). V dropped 1 base and J dropped 5 bases, with 6 bases sitting between them. CDR3 length: 13 amino acids. Germline CDR1 MNHEY, CDR2 SVGAGI. The DNA for the CDR3 is TGTGCCAGCAGTTACTACAGGGATCAGCCCCAGCATTTT. This sequence encodes CASSYYRDQPQHF.

This chain joins TRBV6-1 and TRBJ1-3; D possibly corresponds to TRBD1 (5 bases). V lost 8 bases and J 0 bases, leaving 14 bases between the germline ends. The CDR3 covers 15 residues. In germline, CDR1 is MNHNS, CDR2 SASEGT. The CDR3 DNA sequence: TGTGCCAGCGACCTGGGGGGGAACTCTGGAAACACCATATATTTT. This sequence encodes CASDLGGNSGNTIYF.

The CDR3 DNA follows: TGTGCCTGGAGTGTGTGGGGGCGAAGAACTGAAGCTTTCTTT. Protein: CAWSVWGRRTEAFF. V and J are TRBV30 and TRBJ1-1; the D gene is possibly TRBD1 (6 bases). This CDR3 comprises 14 residues. Germline CDR1 reads GTSNPN; CDR2 reads SVGIG (reference sequence). The ends were cut back, 0 bases at V and 5 bases at J, with 13 bases in the middle.

J is TRBJ2-3 and V is TRBV7-9, with D maybe TRBD1 (5 bases). This CDR3 region has 15 residues. CDR1 SEHNR and CDR2 FQNEAQ come from the germline V gene (reference sequence). The V end lost 1 base, the J end lost 2 bases, and 10 bases lay between the germline ends. The CDR3 loop reads CASSLDPGNTDTQYF. The CDR3 region has the DNA TGTGCCAGCAGCTTAGACCCAGGGAACACAGATACGCAGTATTTT. The full variable domain, with the rest looked up from reference TRBV7-9 and TRBJ2-3, is DTGVSQNPRHKITKRGQNVTFRCDPISEHNRLYWYRQTLGQGPEFLTYFQNEAQLEKSRLLSDRFSAERPKGSFSTLEIQRTEQGDSAMYLCASSLDPGNTDTQYFGPGTRLTVL.

The genes are TRBV6-6 and TRBJ2-1; a weak D match, TRBD2 (7 bases). V was clipped by 6 bases and J by 4 bases, with 10 bases between them. Germline CDR1 MNHNY, CDR2 SVGAGI (reference sequence). CDR3 length: 13 residues. CDR3 DNA sequence: TGTGCCAGCAGCGGGGGGCGGTACAATGAGCAGTTCTTC. Translating gives CASSGGRYNEQFF.